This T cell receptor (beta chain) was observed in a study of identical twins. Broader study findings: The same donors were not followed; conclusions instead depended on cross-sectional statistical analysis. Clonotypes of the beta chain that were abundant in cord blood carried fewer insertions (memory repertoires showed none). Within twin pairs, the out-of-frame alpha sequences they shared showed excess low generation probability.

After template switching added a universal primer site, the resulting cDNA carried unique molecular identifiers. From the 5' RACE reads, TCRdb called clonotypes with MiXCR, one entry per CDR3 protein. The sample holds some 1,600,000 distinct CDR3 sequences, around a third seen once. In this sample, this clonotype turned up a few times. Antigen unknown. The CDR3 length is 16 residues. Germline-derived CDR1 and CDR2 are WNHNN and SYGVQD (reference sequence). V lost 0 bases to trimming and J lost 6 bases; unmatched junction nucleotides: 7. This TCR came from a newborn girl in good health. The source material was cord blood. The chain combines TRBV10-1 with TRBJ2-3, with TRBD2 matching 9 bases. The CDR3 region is CASSESMGLASDTQYF. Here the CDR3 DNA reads TGCGCCAGCAGTGAGTCGATGGGACTAGCTTCGGATACGCAGTATTTT.